Each of the 14 T cell receptor beta chains below was sequenced from the same sample in a study of cytomegalovirus exposure and HLA in healthy donors. The PCR used 60 Vbeta and 13 Jbeta primers. This table comes from immunoSEQ multiplex PCR, and its TCRdb copy is limited to in-frame clones, with some not included. The profile shows under 130,000 clones, around 75% of them singletons. Sequenced material: PBMCs. The receptors stem from a man aged 30 to 45 in good health and CMV-seronegative.

This clone was seen once. Other DNA sequences in the same sample also yield this CDR3. This rearrangement joins TRBV12-2 to TRBJ1-2. TRBV12-2 is reported as a pseudogene. CDR3 length: 15 amino acids. Here the CDR3 reads CASRPREAFRYGYTF. CDR3 DNA sequence: TGTGCAAGTCGCCCCCGGGAAGCTTTTAGGTATGGCTATACCTTC.

This chain joins TRBV27 and TRBJ1-1; 10 positions match TRBD1. The junction had 4 bases not matched to a gene; V was cut back by 6 bases and J by 3 bases. This CDR3 comprises 14 residues. Germline V gives CDR1 MNHEY, CDR2 SMNVEV (reference sequence). The CDR3 nucleotides are TGTGCCAGCAGCCCCGGGACAGGGGACACTGAAGCTTTCTTT. Amino acid sequence: CASSPGTGDTEAFF.

This clone was seen only once. The rearrangement joins TRBV4-1 to TRBJ1-5; D unclear. The V end lost 0 bases, the J end lost 9 bases, and 12 bases lay between the germline ends. The CDR3 runs 14 residues. Germline V gives CDR1 MGHRA, CDR2 YSYEKL. The CDR3 region has the DNA TGCGCCAGCAGCCAAGAGGGTCAGGTTGGGCCCCAGCATTTT. Translated: CASSQEGQVGPQHF.

The chain employs TRBV28 and TRBJ1-4, with unresolved D. CDR1 is MDHEN, CDR2 SYDVKM, per germline. The V gene lost 6 bases and the J gene lost 7 bases, with 12 bases spanning the gap. This CDR3 region has 13 residues. CDR3 in amino acids: CASRKGGGEKLFF. The CDR3 nucleotides are TGTGCCAGCAGAAAGGGCGGAGGTGAAAAACTGTTTTTT.

The rearrangement uses TRBV29-1 and TRBJ2-1; D perhaps matches TRBD2 (6 bases). The CDR3 is 15 amino acids. Germline V gives CDR1 SQVTM, CDR2 ANQGSEA. V was clipped by 3 bases and J by 3 bases, with 15 bases between them. The CDR3 reads CSVEGGGASYNEQFF. As DNA, the CDR3 is TGCAGCGTTGAGGGGGGAGGTGCGAGCTACAATGAGCAGTTCTTC.

V is TRBV9 and J is TRBJ1-1; 7 nucleotides align to TRBD1. The CDR3 has 12 amino acids. CDR1 SGDLS and CDR2 YYNGEE come from the germline V gene. Germline trimming cut 3 bases from V and 7 bases from J; bases unmatched to any gene: 3. In nucleotides, the CDR3 is TGTGCCAGCAGCGCAGGGGGAGGTGAAGCTTTCTTT. It codes for CASSAGGGEAFF. Filled out from reference TRBV9 and TRBJ1-1, the complete variable domain reads DSGVTQTPKHLITATGQRVTLRCSPRSGDLSVYWYQQSLDQGLQFLIQYYNGEERAKGNILERFSAQQFPDLHSELNLSSLELGDSALYFCASSAGGGEAFFGQGTRLTVV.

This clone has just one count. The chain has TRBV27 and TRBJ1-2, with a possible D match to TRBD1 (6 bases). The CDR3 runs to 13 residues. From germline, CDR1 is MNHEY and CDR2 SMNVEV (reference sequence). The germline V and J ends were trimmed by 8 bases and 4 bases, with 14 bases remaining between them. CDR3 in DNA: TGTGCCAGCGCACCTACAGGGACCTATGGCTACACCTTC. Encoded protein: CASAPTGTYGYTF.

This clone was detected a few times. J is TRBJ2-2 and V is TRBV19; D unresolved. The germline CDR1 and CDR2 sequences are LNHDA and SQIVND (reference sequence). The CDR3 covers 15 residues. V was cut by 6 bases and J by 6 bases, with 17 bases left in between. CDR3 sequence (DNA): TGTGCCAGTAGCCCACATCGATCCCAAGCCGGGGAGCTGTTTTTT. Translation: CASSPHRSQAGELFF.

The chain employs TRBV19 and TRBJ1-2, with a possible D match to TRBD1 (5 bases). Germline V lookup: CDR1 LNHDA, CDR2 SQIVND (reference sequence). The CDR3 is 13 amino acids. V was shortened by 5 bases and J by 6 bases, with 13 bases between the two germline ends. The CDR3, as DNA: TGTGCCAGTAGTGGCAGGGTGTTAGATGGCTACACCTTC. As protein: CASSGRVLDGYTF.

This clone was observed a few times. The rearrangement links TRBV5-1 to TRBJ2-6; 8 nucleotides match TRBD1. The CDR3 spans 19 residues. The germline CDR1 and CDR2 sequences are SGHRS and YFSETQ. Losses at the gene ends were 2 bases for V and 0 bases for J; bases not matched to a gene: 10. CDR3 loop: CASSLRPGTGTSGANVLTF. The CDR3 DNA is TGCGCCAGCAGCTTACGTCCCGGGACAGGAACCTCTGGGGCCAACGTCCTGACTTTC.

This clone was seen a few times. The chain employs TRBV30 and TRBJ1-6; D is uncertain. V was cut by 2 bases and J by 7 bases, with 12 bases left in between. CDR3 length: 14 amino acids. Germline CDR1 GTSNPN, CDR2 SVGIG (reference sequence). The CDR3 reads CAWSRPGGNSPLHF. CDR3 bases: TGTGCCTGGAGTCGCCCGGGAGGGAATTCACCCCTCCACTTT. Full variable domain (outside the CDR3, taken from reference TRBV30 and TRBJ1-6): SQTIHQWPATLVQPVGSPLSLECTVEGTSNPNLYWYRQAAGRGLQLLFYSVGIGQISSEVPQNLSASRPQDRQFILSSKKLLLSDSGFYLCAWSRPGGNSPLHFGNGTRLTVT.

The gene calls are TRBV2 and TRBJ2-1; weak D call: TRBD2 (5 bases). V lost 0 bases to trimming and J lost 8 bases, with 8 bases between them. This CDR3 has 13 residues. CDR1 is SNHLY, CDR2 FYNNEI, per germline. In nucleotides, the CDR3 is TGTGCCAGCAGTGAAGCTAGTAGCGATGAGCAGTTCTTC. Protein: CASSEASSDEQFF. The full variable domain, in which reference TRBV2 and TRBJ2-1 provide the parts outside the CDR3, is EPEVTQTPSHQVTQMGQEVILRCVPISNHLYFYWYRQILGQKVEFLVSFYNNEISEKSEIFDDQFSVERPDGSNFTLKIRSTKLEDSAMYFCASSEASSDEQFFGPGTRLTVL.

The rearrangement uses TRBV19 and TRBJ1-5; D remains ambiguous. The CDR3 extends over 14 amino acids. Germline CDR1 and CDR2: LNHDA and SQIVND (reference sequence). Trimming took 6 bases from V and 4 from J, leaving 13 bases between them. The CDR3: CASRIRLENQPQHF. The CDR3 DNA is TGTGCCAGTAGGATAAGGTTGGAGAATCAGCCCCAGCATTTT.

This sequence joins TRBV9 and TRBJ2-5; tentative D call: TRBD2 (6 bases). Germline V lookup: CDR1 SGDLS, CDR2 YYNGEE. V lost 1 base and J 4 bases, leaving 8 bases between the germline ends. The CDR3 spans 13 residues. CDR3 amino acids: CASSVMGGETQYF. CDR3 sequence (DNA): TGTGCCAGCAGCGTAATGGGGGGAGAGACCCAGTACTTC.